This TCR beta chain was identified during a study of vaccination and CD4 T cells after COVID-19. Study-level background: Post-vaccine sampling followed dose two by a median 72 days (range 14 to 241).

Study-wide findings and caveats: Within the convalescent patients, spike mono-reactivity was found in 304 of 307 vaccine-specific clones.

The treatment is: roughly 10-day PBMC culture with coronavirus spike peptide pools or control peptides (ViraFEST assay). During the years 2011-2018, before the COVID-19 pandemic, the unexposed donor's CD4+ T cells were collected. As regards this clonotype: Its specificity is not known.

The Oncomine TCR Beta short-read assay sequenced DNA from cultured CD4+ T cells. TCRdb analysed the PCR reads with MiXCR anew, one entry per CDR3 protein. The sample records 9,000 to 9,500 distinct CDR3 sequences, roughly a third being singletons. The sequence was collected from a human donor in good health. Sequencing was carried out using CD4+ T cells from blood, cultured in vitro.

CDR3 sequence reads: CASSLASGGQYF. In DNA, the CDR3 is TGTGCCAGCAGTTTAGCATCCGGGGGGCAGTACTTC. This chain connects TRBV12-3 or TRBV12-4 to TRBJ2-7; D possibly corresponds to TRBD2 (6 bases). Trimming pared 0 bases from V and 9 bases from J, leaving 9 bases between. CDR3 length: 12 residues.